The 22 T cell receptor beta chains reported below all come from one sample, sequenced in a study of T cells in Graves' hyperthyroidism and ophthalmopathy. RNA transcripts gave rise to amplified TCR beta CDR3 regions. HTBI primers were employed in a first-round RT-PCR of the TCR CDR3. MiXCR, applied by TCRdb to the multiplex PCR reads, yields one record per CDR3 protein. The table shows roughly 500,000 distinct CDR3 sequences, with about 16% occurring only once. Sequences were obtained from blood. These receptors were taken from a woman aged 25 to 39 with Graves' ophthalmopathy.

CDR3 DNA: TGTGCCAGTAGTACCCAGGGACGGATGAACACTGAAGCTTTCTTT. Protein: CASSTQGRMNTEAFF. The chain links TRBV19 to TRBJ1-1; D perhaps matches TRBD1 (5 bases). The CDR3 consists of 15 residues. Trimming shortened V by 4 bases and J by 0 bases, and 12 bases separated the two germline ends. CDR1 LNHDA and CDR2 SQIVND come from the germline V gene (reference sequence).

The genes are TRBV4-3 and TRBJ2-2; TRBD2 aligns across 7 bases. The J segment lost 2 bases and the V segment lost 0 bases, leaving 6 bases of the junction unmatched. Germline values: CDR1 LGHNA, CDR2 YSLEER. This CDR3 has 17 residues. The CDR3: CASSQDRLAANTGELFF. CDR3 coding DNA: TGCGCCAGCAGCCAAGATCGGCTAGCGGCTAACACCGGGGAGCTGTTTTTT.

CDR3 sequence: CASRPSGGRELFF. DNA for the CDR3: TGTGCCAGCAGACCCTCCGGGGGTAGGGAGCTGTTTTTT. The genes are TRBV6-1 and TRBJ2-2; perhaps TRBD2 as D (6 bases). V dropped 6 bases and J dropped 9 bases, with 14 bases sitting between them. The CDR3 runs 13 residues. Germline V gene sequence: CDR1 MNHNS, CDR2 SASEGT.

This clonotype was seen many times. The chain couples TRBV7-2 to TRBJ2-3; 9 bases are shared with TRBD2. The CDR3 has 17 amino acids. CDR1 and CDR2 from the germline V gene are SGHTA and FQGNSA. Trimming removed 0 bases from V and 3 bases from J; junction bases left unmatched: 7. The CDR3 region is CASSLAASGTGTDTQYF. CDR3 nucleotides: TGTGCCAGCAGCTTAGCGGCTAGCGGGACGGGGACAGATACGCAGTATTTT.

This chain's CDR3 is CASSLGTGFKDTQYF. DNA of the CDR3: TGCGCCAGCAGCCTAGGGACTGGCTTTAAGGATACGCAGTATTTT. The rearrangement links TRBV5-1 to TRBJ2-3; a possible D gene is TRBD2 (6 bases). This CDR3 has 15 residues. Germline V gene lookup returns CDR1 SGHRS and CDR2 YFSETQ. V lost 4 bases to trimming and J lost 6 bases, with 18 bases between them.

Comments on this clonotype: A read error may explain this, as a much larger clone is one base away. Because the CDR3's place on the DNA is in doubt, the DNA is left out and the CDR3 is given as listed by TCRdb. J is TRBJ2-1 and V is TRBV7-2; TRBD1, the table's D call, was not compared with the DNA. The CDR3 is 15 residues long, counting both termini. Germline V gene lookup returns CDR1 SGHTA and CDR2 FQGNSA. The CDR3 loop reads CASSFGLGSYNERFF.

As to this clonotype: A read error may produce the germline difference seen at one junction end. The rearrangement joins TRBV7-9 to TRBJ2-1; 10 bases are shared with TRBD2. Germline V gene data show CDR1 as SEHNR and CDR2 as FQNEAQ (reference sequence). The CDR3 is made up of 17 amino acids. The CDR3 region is CASSPLRLAGVYNEQLF. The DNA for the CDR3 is TGTGCCAGCAGCCCCCTGAGGCTAGCGGGGGTATACAATGAGCAGCTCTTC.

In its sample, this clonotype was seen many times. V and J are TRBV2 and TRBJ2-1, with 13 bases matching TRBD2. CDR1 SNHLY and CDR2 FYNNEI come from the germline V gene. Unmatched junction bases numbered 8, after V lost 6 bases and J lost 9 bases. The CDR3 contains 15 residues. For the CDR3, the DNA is TGTGCCAGCAGGGGACTAGCGGGATCTCCGGGTGAGCAGTTCTTC. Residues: CASRGLAGSPGEQFF.

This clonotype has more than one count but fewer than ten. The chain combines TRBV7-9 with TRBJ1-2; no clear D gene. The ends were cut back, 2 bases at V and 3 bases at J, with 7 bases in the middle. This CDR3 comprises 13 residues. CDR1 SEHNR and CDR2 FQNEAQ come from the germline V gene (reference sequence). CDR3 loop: CASSLRTDYGYTF. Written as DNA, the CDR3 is TGTGCCAGCAGCTTACGGACCGACTATGGCTACACCTTC.

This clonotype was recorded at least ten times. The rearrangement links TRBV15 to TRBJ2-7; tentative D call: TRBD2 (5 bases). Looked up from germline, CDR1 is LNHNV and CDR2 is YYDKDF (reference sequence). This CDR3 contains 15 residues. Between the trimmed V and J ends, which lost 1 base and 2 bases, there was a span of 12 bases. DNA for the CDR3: TGTGCCACCAGCAGAGTTGCGGGTGCTACCTACGAGCAGTACTTC. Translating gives CATSRVAGATYEQYF.

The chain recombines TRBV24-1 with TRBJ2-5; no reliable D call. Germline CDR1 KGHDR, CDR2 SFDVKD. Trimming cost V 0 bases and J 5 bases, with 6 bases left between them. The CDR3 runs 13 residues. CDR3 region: CATSDLGVETQYF. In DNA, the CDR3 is TGTGCCACCAGTGATTTGGGGGTGGAGACCCAGTACTTC.

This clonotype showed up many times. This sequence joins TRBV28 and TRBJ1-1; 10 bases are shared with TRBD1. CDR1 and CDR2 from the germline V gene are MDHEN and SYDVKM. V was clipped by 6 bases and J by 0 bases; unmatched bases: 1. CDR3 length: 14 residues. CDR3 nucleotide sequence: TGTGCCAGCAGGACAGGGGGCATGAACACTGAAGCTTTCTTT. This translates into CASRTGGMNTEAFF.

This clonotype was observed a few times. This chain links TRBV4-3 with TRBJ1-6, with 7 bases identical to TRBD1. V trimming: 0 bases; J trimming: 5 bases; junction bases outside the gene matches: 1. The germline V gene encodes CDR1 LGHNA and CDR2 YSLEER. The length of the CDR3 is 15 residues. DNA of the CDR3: TGCGCCAGCAGCCAAGAGGGACAGCATAATTCACCCCTCCACTTT. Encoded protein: CASSQEGQHNSPLHF.

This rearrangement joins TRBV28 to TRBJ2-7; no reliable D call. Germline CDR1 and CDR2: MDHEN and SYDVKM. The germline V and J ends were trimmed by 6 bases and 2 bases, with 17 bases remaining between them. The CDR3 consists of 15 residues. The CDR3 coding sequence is TGTGCCAGCAGATTCTTCCCGAGTGGGGCCTACGAGCAGTACTTC. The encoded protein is CASRFFPSGAYEQYF. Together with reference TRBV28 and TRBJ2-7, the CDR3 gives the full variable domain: DVKVTQSSRYLVKRTGEKVFLECVQDMDHENMFWYRQDPGLGLRLIYFSYDVKMKEKGDIPEGYSVSREKKERFSLILESASTNQTSMYLCASRFFPSGAYEQYFGPGTRLTVT.

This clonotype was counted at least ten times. The chain's CDR3 is CVTGRTYNSPLHF. The CDR3 bases are TGTGTCACCGGGAGGACCTATAATTCACCCCTCCACTTT. The chain recombines TRBV28 with TRBJ1-6; no clear D gene. The CDR3 is 13 residues long. Germline-derived CDR1 and CDR2 are MDHEN and SYDVKM.

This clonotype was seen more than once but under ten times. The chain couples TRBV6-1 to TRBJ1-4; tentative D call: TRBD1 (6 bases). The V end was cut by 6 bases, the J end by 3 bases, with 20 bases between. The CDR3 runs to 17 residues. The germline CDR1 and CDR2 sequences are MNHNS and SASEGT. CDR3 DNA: TGTGCCAGCAGCCCCCGGGCGGGGGGCGATGCTAATGAAAAACTGTTTTTT. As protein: CASSPRAGGDANEKLFF.

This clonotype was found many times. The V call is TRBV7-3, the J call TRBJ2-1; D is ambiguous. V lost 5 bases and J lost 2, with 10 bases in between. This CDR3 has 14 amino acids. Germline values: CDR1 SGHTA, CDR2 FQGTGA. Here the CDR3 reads CASSPLPTYNEQFF. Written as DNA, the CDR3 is TGTGCCAGCAGCCCCCTCCCAACCTACAATGAGCAGTTCTTC.

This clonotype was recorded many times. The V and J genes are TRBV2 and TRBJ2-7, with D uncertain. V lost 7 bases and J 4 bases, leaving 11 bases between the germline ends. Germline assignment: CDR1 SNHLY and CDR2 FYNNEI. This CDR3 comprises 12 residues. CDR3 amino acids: CASTVVSYEQYF. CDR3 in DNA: TGTGCCAGCACTGTGGTGAGTTACGAGCAGTACTTC. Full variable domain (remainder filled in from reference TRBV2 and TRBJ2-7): EPEVTQTPSHQVTQMGQEVILRCVPISNHLYFYWYRQILGQKVEFLVSFYNNEISEKSEIFDDQFSVERPDGSNFTLKIRSTKLEDSAMYFCASTVVSYEQYFGPGTRLTVT.

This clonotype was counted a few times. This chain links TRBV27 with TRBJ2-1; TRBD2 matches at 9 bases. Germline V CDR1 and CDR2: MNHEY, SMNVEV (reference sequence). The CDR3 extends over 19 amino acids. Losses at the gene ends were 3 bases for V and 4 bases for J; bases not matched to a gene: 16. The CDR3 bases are TGTGCCAGCAGTTTGGCGGGGGCTAGCGGGGCCCCTTATTACAATGAGCAGTTCTTC. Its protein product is CASSLAGASGAPYYNEQFF.

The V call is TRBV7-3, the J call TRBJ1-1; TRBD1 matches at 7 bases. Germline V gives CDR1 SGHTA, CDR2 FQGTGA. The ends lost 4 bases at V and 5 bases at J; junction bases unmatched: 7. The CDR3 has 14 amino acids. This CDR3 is CASSCEGRGTEAFF. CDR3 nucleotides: TGTGCCAGCAGCTGCGAGGGCAGGGGGACTGAAGCTTTCTTT.

Written as DNA, the CDR3 is TGTGCCACCAGTGAAGTGGGCGCTAGTCCTAACAATGAGCAGTTCTTC. Protein: CATSEVGASPNNEQFF. The chain uses TRBV24-1 and TRBJ2-1; D is uncertain. The length of the CDR3 is 16 residues. Deletions cut 4 bases from V and 5 bases from J, with 17 bases between. CDR1 and CDR2 (germline): KGHDR, SFDVKD.

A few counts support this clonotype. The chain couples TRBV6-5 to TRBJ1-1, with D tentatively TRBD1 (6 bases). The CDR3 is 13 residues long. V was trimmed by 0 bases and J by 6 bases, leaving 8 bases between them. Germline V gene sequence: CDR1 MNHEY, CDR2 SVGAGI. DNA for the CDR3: TGTGCCAGCAGTTACTCAGGGACACCTGAAGCTTTCTTT. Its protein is CASSYSGTPEAFF.